Below are 22 T cell receptor beta chains sequenced from a single sample in a study of Ad26.COV2.S vaccination and SARS-CoV-2 variants. The treatment: 15 to 20 received Ad26.COV2.S at low or high dose, single or two shots; 5 received placebo; per-sample allocation not given. The samples were gathered on day 63 after the first injection of vaccine or placebo. Sequenced by immunoSEQ multiplex PCR; TCRdb stores in-frame clones only, minus some. The repertoire holds fewer than 500,000 clones, with less than 95% as singletons. The sample here was peripheral blood, taken in a trial of Ad26.COV2.S vaccine versus placebo. Source of these receptors: a person aged 18-60 years who received the Ad26.COV2.S COVID-19 vaccine or a placebo.

CDR3 DNA: TGTGCCTGGAGTGAGGTCTGGGGGAGTGAAATGGAGACCCAGTACTTC. Translation gives CAWSEVWGSEMETQYF. V usage is TRBV30 and J usage is TRBJ2-5; D possibly matches TRBD1 or TRBD2 (5 bases each). The germline V and J ends were trimmed by 1 base and 5 bases, with 20 bases remaining between them. Germline lookup yields CDR1 GTSNPN and CDR2 SVGIG (reference sequence). The CDR3 runs 16 residues.

This chain connects TRBV27 to TRBJ2-2, with 11 bases aligning to TRBD2. Germline V lookup: CDR1 MNHEY, CDR2 SMNVEV (reference sequence). V lost 2 bases to trimming and J lost 6 bases; unmatched junction nucleotides: 14. CDR3 length: 19 residues. The chain's CDR3 is CASSLKRGSGRALSGELFF. Here the CDR3 DNA reads TGTGCCAGCAGTTTAAAGAGGGGTAGCGGGAGGGCCTTGTCCGGGGAGCTGTTTTTT.

The chain carries TRBV28 and TRBJ1-1; tentatively, D is TRBD1 (6 bases). CDR3 length equals 12 residues. Germline V gene sequence: CDR1 MDHEN, CDR2 SYDVKM. V was trimmed by 7 bases and J by 8 bases, leaving 14 bases between them. CDR3 in DNA: TGTGCCAGCAACTTTGGGGGGGCGGAAGCTTTCTTT. It translates to CASNFGGAEAFF.

The V and J genes are TRBV7-8 and TRBJ2-7, with 7 positions matching TRBD1. Germline-derived CDR1 and CDR2 are SGHVS and FQNEAQ. V shed 1 base and J 7 bases; nucleotides not matched to a gene: 10. This CDR3 contains 15 residues. CDR3 nucleotides: TGTGCCAGCAGCTTAGAGGGCAGGGGGTCGAGTGAGCAGTACTTC. Amino acid sequence: CASSLEGRGSSEQYF.

The chain employs TRBV28 and TRBJ2-7, with a tentative D call TRBD2 (6 bases). Germline V gives CDR1 MDHEN, CDR2 SYDVKM. Trimming pared 6 bases from V and 3 bases from J, leaving 9 bases between. CDR3 length equals 12 residues. CDR3 DNA sequence: TGTGCCAGCAGCAGGACTAACTACGAGCAGTACTTC. It specifies CASSRTNYEQYF.

This clone has a handful of counts. The chain couples TRBV28 to TRBJ2-1, with 12 bases identical to TRBD2. Looked up from germline, CDR1 is MDHEN and CDR2 is SYDVKM. V trimming: 6 bases; J trimming: 7 bases; junction bases outside the gene matches: 1. The CDR3 extends over 13 amino acids. For the CDR3, the DNA is TGTGCCAGCAGACTAGCGGGAGGAAATGAGCAGTTCTTC. This encodes CASRLAGGNEQFF.

V is TRBV12-3 or TRBV12-4 and J is TRBJ2-1, with 8 bases identical to TRBD2. This CDR3 is built from 13 residues. Trimming at V came to 7 bases and at J to 3 bases, leaving 2 bases not matched to a gene. CDR3 bases: TGTGCCAGCATTACTAGCGGCTACAATGAGCAGTTCTTC. As protein: CASITSGYNEQFF.

The chain links TRBV5-1 to TRBJ2-2; 10 nucleotides agree with TRBD2. V lost 4 bases, J lost 1 base, and 1 base stayed unmatched. There are 15 residues in the CDR3. Per the germline V gene, CDR1 is SGHRS and CDR2 is YFSETQ. The CDR3 sequence is CASSLAGVNTGELFF. The CDR3 DNA follows: TGCGCCAGCAGCCTAGCGGGGGTGAACACCGGGGAGCTGTTTTTT. Using reference TRBV5-1 and TRBJ2-2 for the parts outside the CDR3, the full variable domain is KAGVTQTPRYLIKTRGQQVTLSCSPISGHRSVSWYQQTPGQGLQFLFEYFSETQRNKGNFPGRFSGRQFSNSRSEMNVSTLELGDSALYLCASSLAGVNTGELFFGEGSRLTVL.

This clone occurred a few times. This chain connects TRBV5-4 to TRBJ2-7; D may be TRBD1 (8 bases). There are 15 residues in the CDR3. V lost 5 bases to trimming and J lost 2 bases, with 17 bases between them. Germline assignment: CDR1 SGHNT and CDR2 YYREEE (reference sequence). The CDR3, as DNA: TGTGCCAGCAGGGGACAGGCGGGAGAACCCTACGAGCAGTACTTC. It encodes CASRGQAGEPYEQYF.

The chain couples TRBV12-5 to TRBJ2-3, with D maybe TRBD1 (6 bases). CDR1 is LGHNT and CDR2 is FRNRAP in the germline V gene. The CDR3 consists of 14 residues. V was shortened by 5 bases and J by 6 bases, with 15 bases between the two germline ends. DNA for the CDR3: TGTGCTAGTGGTCCGGGGACACCTGGGGATACGCAGTATTTT. It is translated as CASGPGTPGDTQYF.

The CDR3 sequence: CASSLSSGRTYEQYF. CDR3 DNA: TGTGCCAGCAGCTTAAGTAGCGGGAGAACCTACGAGCAGTACTTC. The chain carries TRBV7-8 and TRBJ2-7, with TRBD2 matching 9 bases. J gave up 2 bases and V 2 bases, and 4 bases lay outside the gene matches. Germline CDR1 SGHVS, CDR2 FQNEAQ. The CDR3 consists of 15 residues.

This chain links TRBV18 with TRBJ1-6; 9 bases agree with TRBD1. V dropped 2 bases and J dropped 9; count of bases not matched to a gene: 11. The length of the CDR3 is 17 residues. Germline V lookup: CDR1 KGHSH, CDR2 LQKENI. The CDR3 reads CASSPIRGQGASSPLHF. CDR3 bases: TGTGCCAGCTCACCAATCAGGGGACAGGGAGCGAGTTCACCCCTCCACTTT.

This clone was counted a single time. The rearrangement joins TRBV19 to TRBJ2-1; D might be TRBD1 (6 bases). V was trimmed by 4 bases and J by 3 bases, leaving 13 bases between them. The germline gives CDR1 LNHDA, CDR2 SQIVND (reference sequence). CDR3 length: 15 amino acids. The CDR3 is CASSRDIEDYNEQFF. CDR3 DNA sequence: TGTGCCAGTAGTAGGGACATTGAGGACTACAATGAGCAGTTCTTC.

The gene calls are TRBV6-5 and TRBJ2-7; TRBD2 aligns across 12 bases. Germline loops: CDR1 MNHEY, CDR2 SVGAGI. V lost 11 bases to trimming and J lost 4 bases; unmatched junction nucleotides: 3. The CDR3 loop spans 12 amino acids. The CDR3 DNA sequence: TGTGCCGGAGGGACTAGCGGGTACGAGCAGTACTTC. It specifies CAGGTSGYEQYF.

The chain carries TRBV6-1 and TRBJ1-1; D remains ambiguous. Germline loops: CDR1 MNHNS, CDR2 SASEGT. V lost 2 bases and J lost 1, with 14 bases in between. This CDR3 has 16 residues. CDR3 region: CASSERSLRKNTEAFF. CDR3 sequence (DNA): TGTGCCAGCAGTGAACGGAGCCTCAGGAAGAACACTGAAGCTTTCTTT.

The chain links TRBV27 to TRBJ1-3; no firm D call. The CDR3 contains 13 residues. Germline CDR1 and CDR2: MNHEY and SMNVEV (reference sequence). With 6 bases removed from V and 10 bases from J, the gap between germline ends came to 16 bases. The chain's CDR3 is CASSPTRFGTIYF. The CDR3 bases are TGTGCCAGCAGCCCGACACGGTTTGGGACCATATATTTT.

The chain has TRBV3-1 (or the pseudogene TRBV3-2) and TRBJ2-7; 7 nucleotides line up with TRBD2. The CDR3 runs 15 residues. The germline CDR1 and CDR2 sequences are LGHDT and YNNKEL (reference sequence). The V and J ends lost 4 bases and 3 bases, in that order; junction bases with no gene match: 9. CDR3 DNA: TGTGCCAGCAGCCCTAGTTTAGCGGGCCACTACGAGCAGTACTTC. It specifies CASSPSLAGHYEQYF.

The V and J genes are TRBV5-4 and TRBJ2-7; 11 nucleotides line up with TRBD2. The CDR3 consists of 17 residues. Unmatched junction bases numbered 8, after V lost 2 bases and J lost 1 base. From germline, CDR1 is SGHNT and CDR2 YYREEE (reference sequence). CDR3 sequence: CASSLTQTSGVSYEQYF. CDR3 in DNA: TGTGCCAGCAGCTTAACCCAGACTAGCGGGGTGTCCTACGAGCAGTACTTC.

This chain joins TRBV15 and TRBJ1-6, with D tentatively TRBD1 (6 bases). CDR1 LNHNV and CDR2 YYDKDF come from the germline V gene (reference sequence). Trimming stripped 0 bases from V and 14 bases from J, with 17 bases between. The CDR3 runs to 15 residues. CDR3 DNA sequence: TGTGCCACCAGCAGAGACCACAGGGCCGGGGGGACCCTCCACTTT. Translating gives CATSRDHRAGGTLHF.

Only a few counts were recorded for this clone. This chain links TRBV19 with TRBJ2-7; 8 nucleotides match TRBD1. There are 14 residues in the CDR3. CDR1 is LNHDA and CDR2 is SQIVND in the germline V gene (reference sequence). Trimming took 3 bases from V and 4 from J; bases not matched to a gene: 5. CDR3 DNA: TGTGCCAGTAGTATGACCACAGGGGGTTACGAGCAGTACTTC. It encodes CASSMTTGGYEQYF.

The chain joins TRBV29-1 to TRBJ1-1; TRBD1 aligns across 8 bases. V lost 3 bases to trimming and J lost 2 bases; unmatched junction nucleotides: 23. Germline values: CDR1 SQVTM, CDR2 ANQGSEA. The CDR3 contains 20 residues. CDR3 DNA sequence: TGCAGCGTTGACCTCAGGGGGCGCGTCTTAACGAGGGGAATAAACACTGAAGCTTTCTTT. Amino acid sequence: CSVDLRGRVLTRGINTEAFF.

The rearrangement joins TRBV27 to TRBJ2-7, with 9 bases identical to TRBD1. V trimming: 2 bases; J trimming: 3 bases; junction bases outside the gene matches: 8. The V gene's germline CDR1 is MNHEY and CDR2 SMNVEV (reference sequence). CDR3 length: 16 amino acids. CDR3 in DNA: TGTGCCAGCAGTTTAGGGACAGGGAAATCTCTCTACGAGCAGTACTTC. Encoded protein: CASSLGTGKSLYEQYF.